This T cell receptor (beta chain) was documented in a study of blood T cell repertoires in COVID-19. The overall study: There were acute and convalescent COVID-19 samples, and they came from the United States, Italy and Spain. T cells, B-cell-depleted T cells, or PBMCs supplied cDNA or gDNA.

The V and J ends lost 0 bases and 8 bases respectively, with 8 bases between them. The germline V gene encodes CDR1 SGHRS and CDR2 YFSETQ. The CDR3 runs to 12 residues. Sequencing was performed with immunoSEQ multiplex PCR; in TCRdb, only in-frame clones are kept and a portion is missing. The table lists fewer than 300,000 clones, 85% of them singletons. The source is a human donor in a cohort sampled during active COVID-19. Sequencing was carried out using peripheral blood. The chain uses TRBV5-1 and TRBJ1-2, with D uncertain. CDR3 region: CASSLGGEGYTF. The CDR3 coding sequence is TGCGCCAGCAGCTTGGGGGGAGAGGGCTACACCTTC.